This is a list of T cell receptor beta chains from one sample in a study of T cell responses to AZD1222 COVID-19 vaccine. The protocol was immunoSEQ multiplex PCR, while the TCRdb copy is restricted to in-frame clones and leaves out a portion. In the table there are tens of thousands of clones, more than 70% of which are singletons. The sample here was peripheral blood, taken 28 days after the second dose of the MenACWY control vaccine. The origin of the receptors is an adult who received the MenACWY meningococcal vaccine as a control. The CDR3 runs from the conserved cysteine through the conserved F or W. The order of the fields is D gene, J gene, clone size, V gene, CDR3 protein, CDR3 DNA. The D gene is left open where the match is weak. Clone size is stated in some rows and not others, as once, few, many or a class when expanded.

NA TRBJ1-1 NA TRBV7-3 CASSSSGTSGAFF TGTGCCAGCAGCTCCTCCGGGACATCGGGGGCTTTCTTT
NA TRBJ1-2 NA TRBV18 CASSPGLTNNGYTF TGTGCCAGCTCACCGGGACTGACAAATAATGGCTACACCTTC
NA TRBJ1-5 once TRBV19 CASNLGEDESQPQHF TGTGCCAGTAACCTCGGGGAGGATGAGAGCCAGCCCCAGCATTTT
NA TRBJ2-5 NA TRBV18 CASSNQETQYF TGTGCCAGCTCAAATCAAGAGACCCAGTACTTC
NA TRBJ2-7 NA TRBV27 CASSLRAGSYEQYF TGTGCCAGCAGTTTAAGAGCAGGGAGCTACGAGCAGTACTTC
NA TRBJ1-2 NA TRBV2 CASTDRNNYGYTF TGTGCCAGTACGGACCGAAATAACTATGGCTACACCTTC
TRBD1 TRBJ2-7 NA TRBV7-2 CASSPRTGPYEQYF TGTGCCAGCAGCCCACGGACAGGGCCCTACGAGCAGTACTTC
TRBD2 TRBJ2-5 NA TRBV19 CASTYTRGGPETQYF TGTGCCAGTACCTATACGCGGGGGGGCCCAGAGACCCAGTACTTC
NA TRBJ1-1 NA TRBV4-1 CASSQERTYTEAFF TGCGCCAGCAGCCAAGAAAGGACGTACACTGAAGCTTTCTTT
TRBD1 TRBJ1-5 NA TRBV6-5 CASSRGTGINQPQHF TGTGCCAGCAGCCGCGGGACAGGGATCAATCAGCCCCAGCATTTT
TRBD2 TRBJ2-3 NA TRBV9 CASSAGLAGATDTQYF TGTGCCAGCAGCGCGGGACTAGCGGGGGCGACAGATACGCAGTATTTT
NA TRBJ2-1 NA TRBV6-5 CASRMGFGFDEQFF TGTGCCAGCAGAATGGGTTTCGGGTTCGATGAGCAGTTCTTC
NA TRBJ2-1 NA TRBV6-1 CASSEAPGVINEQFF TGTGCCAGCAGTGAAGCCCCCGGGGTAATAAATGAGCAGTTCTTC
NA TRBJ1-1 NA TRBV7-2 CASSLAPLTGAFF TGTGCCAGCAGCTTAGCCCCCTTGACAGGAGCTTTCTTT
NA TRBJ1-6 once TRBV27 CASSLSPRYSPLHF TGTGCCAGCAGTTTATCTCCCCGGTATTCACCCCTCCACTTT
TRBD1 TRBJ1-6 once TRBV6-5 CASSYKDRDDSPLHF TGTGCCAGCAGTTACAAGGACAGGGATGACTCACCCCTCCACTTT
TRBD1 TRBJ1-5 NA TRBV6-4 CASSLGQESNQPQHF TGTGCCAGCAGCCTGGGACAGGAAAGTAATCAGCCCCAGCATTTT
NA TRBJ2-3 NA TRBV9 CASSVVGGNTDTQYF TGTGCCAGCAGCGTAGTAGGCGGGAACACAGATACGCAGTATTTT
NA TRBJ1-1 NA TRBV5-4 CASSGVGKTEAFF TGTGCCAGCAGCGGAGTAGGCAAGACTGAAGCTTTCTTT
NA TRBJ1-4 NA TRBV7-9 CASSFVGEKLFF TGTGCCAGCAGCTTTGTAGGAGAAAAACTGTTTTTT
TRBD1 TRBJ1-2 once TRBV12-3/TRBV12-4 CASGGQGDGYTF TGTGCCAGCGGGGGACAGGGTGATGGCTACACCTTC
NA TRBJ2-3 NA TRBV15 CATSRDPRLADTQYF TGTGCCACCAGCAGAGATCCCCGACTAGCAGATACGCAGTATTTT
TRBD1 TRBJ2-2 NA TRBV6-5 CATPPQGAGTGELFF TGTGCCACCCCTCCCCAGGGGGCCGGCACCGGGGAGCTGTTTTTT
TRBD1 TRBJ1-5 NA TRBV4-1 CASSQGPGTASNQPQHF TGCGCCAGCAGCCAAGGACCGGGGACAGCTAGCAATCAGCCCCAGCATTTT
NA TRBJ2-7 NA TRBV7-2 CASSSYNTYEQYF TGTGCCAGCAGCTCTTATAACACCTACGAGCAGTACTTC
NA TRBJ1-4 NA TRBV6-5 CASRHEGVSEKLFF TGTGCCAGCAGGCATGAAGGGGTTTCTGAAAAACTGTTTTTT
TRBD1 TRBJ2-2 NA TRBV9 CASSSLPGTGNTGELFF TGTGCCAGCAGCTCACTTCCCGGGACAGGAAACACCGGGGAGCTGTTTTTT
NA TRBJ2-3 NA TRBV6-2/TRBV6-3 CASSYSTHRDGTDTQYF TGTGCCAGCAGTTACTCAACCCACAGGGACGGCACAGATACGCAGTATTTT
NA TRBJ2-7 NA TRBV25-1 CASSELGKTSSYEQYF TGTGCCAGCAGTGAATTAGGTAAAACGAGCTCCTACGAGCAGTACTTC
TRBD1 TRBJ1-5 NA TRBV30 CAWTTGNQPQHF TGTGCCTGGACGACAGGGAATCAGCCCCAGCATTTT
TRBD1 TRBJ1-5 NA TRBV19 CASSIEPGQINQPQHF TGTGCCAGTAGTATAGAACCGGGACAGATCAATCAGCCCCAGCATTTT
NA TRBJ2-1 NA TRBV12-3/TRBV12-4 CASSSGIEQFF TGTGCCAGCAGTTCTGGTATTGAGCAGTTCTTC